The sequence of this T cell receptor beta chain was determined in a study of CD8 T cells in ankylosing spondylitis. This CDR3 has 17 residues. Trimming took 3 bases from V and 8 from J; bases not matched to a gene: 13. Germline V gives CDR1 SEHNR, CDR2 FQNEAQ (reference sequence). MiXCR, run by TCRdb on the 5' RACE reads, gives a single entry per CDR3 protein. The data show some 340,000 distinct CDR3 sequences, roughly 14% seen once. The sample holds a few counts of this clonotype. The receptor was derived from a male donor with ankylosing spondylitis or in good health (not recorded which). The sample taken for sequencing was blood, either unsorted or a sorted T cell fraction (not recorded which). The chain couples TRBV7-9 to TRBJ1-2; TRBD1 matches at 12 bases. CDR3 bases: TGTGCCAGCAGCTTGATTTGGGACAGGGGGCGCTCATACGGCTACACCTTC. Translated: CASSLIWDRGRSYGYTF.